Detailed here is one T cell receptor (beta chain). Its antigen remains unidentified. These data belong to a study of cytomegalovirus exposure and HLA in healthy donors. General observations from the study: The authors listed approximately 150 TCR beta chains as cytomegalovirus-associated.

It was with 60 Vbeta and 13 Jbeta primers that the PCR ran. Sequenced by immunoSEQ multiplex PCR; TCRdb stores in-frame clones only, minus some. The sample has fewer than 250,000 clones, around three quarters seen once; the top ten hold roughly 13%. Unmatched junction bases numbered 5, after V lost 2 bases and J lost 7 bases. The CDR3 totals 15 residues. The germline V gene encodes CDR1 SGHRS and CDR2 YFSETQ. The sample was PBMCs. This clonotype originated in a woman between 25 and 40 years old in good health and CMV-seropositive. The chain has TRBV5-1 and TRBJ2-1, with TRBD2 matching 11 bases. DNA for the CDR3: TGCGCCAGCAGCTTTCGGACTAGCGGGCCAAATGAGCAGTTCTTC. Translation gives CASSFRTSGPNEQFF.